This TCR beta chain came from a study of T cells after yellow fever vaccination. A universal primer site and UMIs were added as TCR cDNA was made by 5'RACE template switching. MiXCR, run by TCRdb on the 5' RACE reads, gives a single entry per CDR3 protein. The sample lists 100,000 to 150,000 distinct CDR3 sequences, about 15% occurring once. General study points: Abundant clonotypes from the bulk population could get into FACS-sorted repertoires as contaminants. The booster response re-showed most primary clones: about 96% CD4, around 87% CD8.

The table lists this clonotype with a few counts. Its antigen is as yet unknown. Germline V gene data show CDR1 as SGHKS and CDR2 as YYEKEE (reference sequence). The V end lost 4 bases, the J end lost 6 bases, and 20 bases lay between the germline ends. This CDR3 is 15 amino acids long. The receptor's source is a man between 18 and 35 years old who received the YFV17D yellow fever vaccine. Sequencing used CD8+ T cells sorted from PBMCs, obtained 5 days after the yellow fever booster vaccination. The chain combines TRBV5-5 with TRBJ2-7; D might be TRBD2 (6 bases). The CDR3 protein is CASSHPGDSRGEQYF. As DNA, the CDR3 is TGTGCCAGCAGCCACCCTGGGGACTCTCGGGGCGAGCAGTACTTC.